The rows below give T cell receptor beta chains drawn from one sample of a study of cytomegalovirus exposure and HLA in healthy donors. Sequencing was performed with immunoSEQ multiplex PCR; in TCRdb, only in-frame clones are kept and a portion is missing. The sample contains about 180,000 clones, around 80% of which appear only once. Material: PBMCs. These receptors came from a middle-aged woman in good health and CMV-seronegative. Each CDR3 is given with its conserved first and last residue. The order of the fields is V gene, clone size, J gene, D gene, CDR3 DNA, CDR3 protein. D genes are given only for firm matches. Expanded clones are given a class, and other clones once, few, many or no size at all.

>TRBV5-6|.|TRBJ2-2|.
TGTGCCAGCAGCTTGGCCCCAGGGAATACCGGGGAGCTGTTTTTT
CASSLAPGNTGELFF
>TRBV7-6|.|TRBJ2-5|.
TGTGCCAGCAGCTTAGGATCGGCAGGCCGCCGCCAAGAGACCCAGTACTTC
CASSLGSAGRRQETQYF
>TRBV27|.|TRBJ1-4|.
TGTGCCAGCAGACGGACTGCAACTAATGAAAAACTGTTTTTT
CASRRTATNEKLFF
>TRBV7-2|.|TRBJ2-7|.
TGTGCCAGCAGCCCTAATCCTGGAGGCGAGCAGTACTTC
CASSPNPGGEQYF
>TRBV7-9|.|TRBJ1-2|.
TGTGCCAGCAGCCCTCCAGGGGACGGCTACACCTTC
CASSPPGDGYTF
>TRBV28|.|TRBJ1-2|.
TGTGCCAGCAGTATCCCAGGGGATGGCTACACCTTC
CASSIPGDGYTF
>TRBV7-2|.|TRBJ2-2|.
TGTGCCAGCAGCTCCAGGGTATCCGGGGAGCTGTTTTTT
CASSSRVSGELFF
>TRBV5-1|.|TRBJ2-1|TRBD2
TGCGCCAGCAGCTTGGCCGGGGGTAGCGGGAGCAATGAGCAGTTCTTC
CASSLAGGSGSNEQFF
>TRBV7-6|.|TRBJ1-3|.
TGTGCCAGCAGCTTAGAGGCCGGCGGGCTCTCTTGGAACACCATATATTTT
CASSLEAGGLSWNTIYF
>TRBV12-5|.|TRBJ1-1|TRBD1
TGTGCTAGTGGTTTGCCTCCCCGGGACAGGGAAAGCACTGAAGCTTTCTTT
CASGLPPRDRESTEAFF
>TRBV5-1|.|TRBJ2-7|.
TGCGCCAGCAGCTTGAGCCCGGCAGGGGGGACCTACGAGCAGTACTTC
CASSLSPAGGTYEQYF
>TRBV5-1|.|TRBJ2-7|TRBD1
TGCGCCAGCAGCTTGGACAGGGGGCTCGGCGAGCAGTACTTC
CASSLDRGLGEQYF
>TRBV28|few|TRBJ1-2|TRBD1
TGTGCCAGCAGGAGACAGGGTATCTATGGCTACACCTTC
CASRRQGIYGYTF
>TRBV7-9|.|TRBJ2-3|.
TGTGCCAGCGCACTTGACGATGGGAGGCCTTGGACAGATACGCAGTATTTT
CASALDDGRPWTDTQYF
>TRBV29-1|.|TRBJ2-5|TRBD1
TGCAGCGTTCCAGGGGACAGCCAAGAGACCCAGTACTTC
CSVPGDSQETQYF
>TRBV5-1|few|TRBJ1-1|.
TGCGCCAGCAGACAGCACACTGAAGCTTTCTTT
CASRQHTEAFF
>TRBV7-9|.|TRBJ2-2|TRBD1
TGTGCCAGCAGCAGTCCGGACAGGGGCACCGGGGAGCTGTTTTTT
CASSSPDRGTGELFF
>TRBV7-2|.|TRBJ2-5|.
TGTGCCAGCAGCTCAAGGGGTGAGAAAGAAGAGACCCAGTACTTC
CASSSRGEKEETQYF
>TRBV5-6|few|TRBJ1-5|TRBD1
TGTGCCAGCAGCTTTGGGACAGGGCCTAATCAGCCCCAGCATTTT
CASSFGTGPNQPQHF
>TRBV4-3|few|TRBJ2-2|TRBD2
TGCGCCAGCAGCCTCGGACTAGCGGGAGGAAGTACCGGGGAGCTGTTTTTT
CASSLGLAGGSTGELFF
>TRBV28|few|TRBJ1-1|.
TGTGCCAGCAGTTTAAGGGGGAACACTGAAGCTTTCTTT
CASSLRGNTEAFF
>TRBV6-5|.|TRBJ1-2|.
TGTGCCAGCAGTTACTCACGCGGACAGCTTTATGGCTACACCTTC
CASSYSRGQLYGYTF
>TRBV7-6|.|TRBJ1-5|.
TGTGCCAGCAGCTTAACTGGGGGCGCGTTCCAGCCCCAGCATTTT
CASSLTGGAFQPQHF
>TRBV29-1|.|TRBJ2-1|TRBD2
TGCAGCGTAAGTGGGATAGCGGGGCGAAATGAGCAGTTCTTC
CSVSGIAGRNEQFF
>TRBV5-1|.|TRBJ1-1|.
TGCGCCAGCAGCTCGACGACAGTGCAGAACACTGAAGCTTTCTTT
CASSSTTVQNTEAFF